These 8 T cell receptor beta chains were all obtained from the same sample, sequenced in a study of sequential checkpoint blockade in melanoma. Clones were read by immunoSEQ multiplex PCR, and TCRdb kept only the in-frame ones, dropping some. The sample includes approximately 5,200 clones, about three quarters of them seen just once. Stated treatment: randomized to nivolumab then ipilimumab (arm A) or the reverse (arm B). Specimen: CD8+ T cells sorted from blood (inferred from file names), collected from a patient given nivolumab and ipilimumab in sequence. The source of these receptors is a human donor with melanoma.

This chain links TRBV9 with TRBJ2-7; D might be TRBD2 (5 bases). The length of the CDR3 is 13 residues. The V gene's germline CDR1 is SGDLS and CDR2 YYNGEE. V gave up 4 bases and J gave up 4 bases, with 12 bases separating them. The CDR3 here is CASSPLDSYEQYF. CDR3 sequence (DNA): TGTGCCAGCAGCCCCTTGGACTCTTACGAGCAGTACTTC.

V is TRBV2 and J is TRBJ2-3; D gene ambiguous. V dropped 6 bases and J dropped 4 bases, with 8 bases sitting between them. The CDR3 loop spans 12 amino acids. Germline assignment: CDR1 SNHLY and CDR2 FYNNEI. CDR3 sequence: CASRLYPDTQYF. The CDR3 DNA reads as TGTGCCAGCAGACTGTATCCAGATACGCAGTATTTT.

The rearrangement uses TRBV4-1 and TRBJ1-1; D may be TRBD1 (6 bases). The germline V gene has CDR1 MGHRA and CDR2 YSYEKL. The V and J ends lost 4 bases and 7 bases respectively, with 16 bases between them. The CDR3 spans 14 residues. CDR3 nucleotide sequence: TGCGCCAGCAGCCCGATCACGGGACATGGTGAAGCTTTCTTT. This translates into CASSPITGHGEAFF.

The rearrangement links TRBV11-1 to TRBJ1-1; no clear D gene. CDR1 is SGHAT and CDR2 is FQDESV in the germline V gene (reference sequence). The CDR3 runs to 14 residues. V gave up 5 bases and J gave up 4 bases, with 14 bases separating them. The CDR3 loop is CASSQDLGGTEAFF. The CDR3 DNA is TGTGCCAGCAGCCAGGACTTGGGCGGCACTGAAGCTTTCTTT. Drawing the rest from reference TRBV11-1 and TRBJ1-1, the complete variable domain is EAEVAQSPRYKITEKSQAVAFWCDPISGHATLYWYRQILGQGPELLVQFQDESVVDDSQLPKDRFSAERLKGVDSTLKIQPAELGDSAMYLCASSQDLGGTEAFFGQGTRLTVV.

The chain couples TRBV19 to TRBJ2-2; D unresolved. Trimming left V 8 bases short and J 6 bases short, with 10 bases between. This CDR3 has 12 amino acids. CDR1 is LNHDA, CDR2 SQIVND, per germline (reference sequence). CDR3 sequence (DNA): TGTGCCAGTTATAACTTGGCCGGGGAGCTGTTTTTT. This sequence encodes CASYNLAGELFF.

The rearrangement joins TRBV19 to TRBJ2-1; perhaps TRBD1 as D (5 bases). This CDR3 has 12 amino acids. V lost 3 bases and J lost 10, with 10 bases in between. The germline CDR1 and CDR2 sequences are LNHDA and SQIVND (reference sequence). CDR3 nucleotides: TGTGCCAGTAGTATGGGTTCAGGGGAGCAGTTCTTC. Protein sequence: CASSMGSGEQFF.

The rearrangement uses TRBV10-2 and TRBJ1-5; D is perhaps TRBD1 (5 bases). Germline-derived CDR1 and CDR2 are WSHSY and SAAADI. The germline V and J ends were trimmed by 11 bases and 3 bases, with 17 bases remaining between them. There are 14 residues in the CDR3. This CDR3 reads CASGPGRTNQPQHF. CDR3 bases: TGCGCCTCAGGGCCCGGCAGGACCAATCAGCCCCAGCATTTT.

This sequence joins TRBV2 and TRBJ2-7, with 9 bases that match TRBD2. The ends lost 11 bases at V and 6 bases at J; junction bases unmatched: 20. The CDR3 runs to 16 residues. CDR1 SNHLY and CDR2 FYNNEI come from the germline V gene. The CDR3 DNA reads TGTGCCCGCGGGGGGGGGTCTAAAATCGACGGTTTCGAGCAGTACTTC. Encoded protein: CARGGGSKIDGFEQYF.